This T cell receptor (beta chain) originates from a study of cytotoxic CD8 clonotypes in ibrutinib-treated CLL. Study findings and constraints: Progressing and sustained-remission patients had different sampling times. Public clonotypes were rare and shrank or held steady on treatment. Rising at ibrutinib response, clonality subsequently fell back toward baseline at progression.

Concerning this clone itself: The antigen remains undetermined.

This CDR3 has 15 amino acids. Germline CDR1 and CDR2: SEHNR and FQNEAQ (reference sequence). V was pared by 2 bases and J by 6 bases, with 13 bases between. For TCR beta libraries, roughly 2.2 micrograms of genomic DNA were obtained from cryopreserved PBMCs. Data came from immunoSEQ multiplex PCR; TCRdb stores just in-frame clones and leaves some out. In the table there are some 200,000 clones, roughly 65% of which are singletons. This TCR came from a human donor with chronic lymphocytic leukemia. The sequences come from PBMCs, collected after 12 months of ibrutinib treatment. J is TRBJ1-4 and V is TRBV7-9; D gene unclear. DNA for the CDR3: TGTGCCAGCAGCTTAATGTTGGGCTACGATGAAAAACTGTTTTTT. Translated: CASSLMLGYDEKLFF.